This T cell receptor (beta chain) emerged from a study of cytomegalovirus exposure and HLA in healthy donors. General study findings and limits: Several top significant clusters appeared, in a later analysis, to be linked to common viral pathogens. Most TCR sequences were rare, but some public TCRs occurred in many donors.

60 Vbeta and 13 Jbeta primers were used in PCR. Produced via immunoSEQ multiplex PCR; TCRdb's table is partial and in-frame only. The sample contains 90,000 or so clones, about three quarters of which appear only once. The CDR3 spans 16 residues. Germline V gene sequence: CDR1 MNHNS, CDR2 SASEGT. V lost 1 base and J lost 5; bases outside the gene matches: 8. Comments on this clone: Its target is unknown.

The TCR comes from a man aged 25-40 years in good health and CMV-seropositive. What was sequenced was PBMCs. The rearrangement joins TRBV6-1 to TRBJ2-7, with 10 bases lining up with TRBD1. CDR3 residues: CASSEVPGQGSHEQYF. In nucleotides, the CDR3 is TGTGCCAGCAGTGAAGTGCCGGGACAGGGGTCCCACGAGCAGTACTTC.